The clone carrying this T cell receptor beta chain was detected once. Unmatched junction bases numbered 8, after V lost 4 bases and J lost 4 bases. Germline V lookup: CDR1 SGHKS, CDR2 YYEKEE (reference sequence). This CDR3 region has 15 residues. This sample was taken from a study of technical replicates of blood from a few donors. Method: immunoSEQ multiplex PCR; TCRdb's copy keeps in-frame clones and lacks some. The sample consists of roughly 82,000 clones, 75% to 95% of them appearing once. The clonotype comes from a human donor in good health. Sequenced material: T cells isolated from PBMCs. V is TRBV5-5 and J is TRBJ1-1; TRBD1 matches at 9 bases. This CDR3 is CASSLYRGPGTEAFF. DNA for the CDR3: TGTGCCAGCAGCCTATACAGGGGGCCGGGCACTGAAGCTTTCTTT.